A single sample is the source of the 28 T cell receptor beta chains below, sequenced in a study of T-cell reconstitution after alpha-beta-depleted transplantation in children. The authors prepared the TCRbeta library with unique molecular identifiers. TCRdb independently ran MiXCR on the PCR reads; one entry per CDR3 protein. The sample lists 700,000 to 950,000 distinct CDR3 sequences, around 15% occurring once. The sequencing here drew on PBMCs, mostly from graft donor cells, taken 360 days after TCRalphabeta/CD19-depleted stem cell transplant. The receptors derive from a male patient younger than 18 who had a stem cell transplant for acute lymphoblastic leukemia, so the T cells may come from the graft donor.

This clonotype was observed a few times. V is TRBV5-1 and J is TRBJ2-2; 7 positions match TRBD2. The V segment lost 4 bases and the J segment 8 bases; nucleotides outside the gene matches: 11. There are 15 residues in the CDR3. CDR1 is SGHRS and CDR2 is YFSETQ in the germline V gene. The CDR3 sequence: CASSTSGGLWGELFF. The CDR3 coding sequence is TGCGCCAGCAGCACATCCGGGGGACTATGGGGGGAGCTGTTTTTT.

The table lists this clonotype with a few counts. The chain recombines TRBV12-3 or TRBV12-4 with TRBJ2-5; 10 nucleotides match TRBD1. CDR3 length: 16 amino acids. V gave up 5 bases and J gave up 4 bases; unmatched junction bases: 10. CDR3 amino acids: CASSVRDRGLGETQYF. In nucleotides, the CDR3 is TGTGCCAGCAGTGTCCGGGACAGGGGTTTAGGAGAGACCCAGTACTTC.

The rearrangement links TRBV29-1 to TRBJ2-3; D might be TRBD2 (5 bases). The CDR3 is made up of 12 amino acids. Germline assignment: CDR1 SQVTM and CDR2 ANQGSEA. V was cut by 7 bases and J by 6 bases, with 14 bases left in between. The CDR3: CSARTGEDTQYF. CDR3 DNA sequence: TGCAGCGCTCGGACTGGGGAGGATACGCAGTATTTT.

There are a few counts of this clonotype. The chain employs TRBV19 and TRBJ1-5; D call uncertain. Trimming shortened V by 4 bases and J by 6 bases, and 7 bases separated the two germline ends. The germline CDR1 and CDR2 sequences are LNHDA and SQIVND (reference sequence). The CDR3 spans 12 residues. CDR3 sequence: CASSKVGQPQHF. CDR3 DNA sequence: TGTGCCAGTAGTAAGGTTGGTCAGCCCCAGCATTTT.

This clonotype was detected a few times. This sequence joins TRBV21-1 and TRBJ1-5; TRBD1 was called by the table and not checked on the DNA. TRBV21-1 is a listed pseudogene. The CDR3 extends over 16 amino acids. CDR3 region: CASSTFQGASNQPQHF. CDR3 nucleotides: TGTGCCAGCAGCACCTTCCAGGGGGCAAGCAATCAGCCCCAGCATTTT.

This clonotype has only a few counts. The chain carries TRBV5-1 and TRBJ2-1; TRBD1 is a possible D gene (6 bases). This CDR3 is built from 15 residues. The germline V gene has CDR1 SGHRS and CDR2 YFSETQ. The V end was cut by 7 bases, the J end by 3 bases, with 17 bases between. The CDR3: CASAPRTGIYNEQFF. The CDR3 DNA is TGCGCCAGCGCCCCTCGAACAGGGATCTACAATGAGCAGTTCTTC.

This chain joins TRBV4-1 and TRBJ2-3; the match to TRBD2 covers 9 bases. The ends lost 2 bases at V and 0 bases at J; junction bases unmatched: 3. Germline lookup yields CDR1 MGHRA and CDR2 YSYEKL. The CDR3 spans 16 residues. In DNA form, the CDR3 reads TGCGCCAGCAGCCAACGGACTAGCGTGAGCACAGATACGCAGTATTTT. Its translation is CASSQRTSVSTDTQYF.

This chain links TRBV5-1 with TRBJ1-4; D remains unclear. Germline V lookup: CDR1 SGHRS, CDR2 YFSETQ. The CDR3 is 16 amino acids. Trimming took 4 bases from V and 7 from J, leaving 20 bases between them. DNA for the CDR3: TGCGCCAGCAGCCCCCCCGGCGTAAGAAGGCGTGAAAAACTGTTTTTT. It is translated as CASSPPGVRRREKLFF.

In this sample, this clonotype turned up many times. This chain connects TRBV5-6 to TRBJ2-1; D possibly corresponds to TRBD2 (6 bases). V was cut by 0 bases and J by 2 bases, with 15 bases left in between. Germline CDR1 is SGHDT and CDR2 is YYEEEE. This CDR3 has 17 residues. CDR3 coding DNA: TGTGCCAGCAGCTTGGCCCCCGTTCGCGGGACCTACAATGAGCAGTTCTTC. Translation: CASSLAPVRGTYNEQFF.

This clonotype was picked up many times. The V gene is TRBV27, the J gene TRBJ2-7, with D maybe TRBD1 (5 bases). Looked up from germline, CDR1 is MNHEY and CDR2 is SMNVEV (reference sequence). Trimming shortened V by 7 bases and J by 7 bases, and 14 bases separated the two germline ends. The CDR3 runs 12 residues. The CDR3 here is CASNDPGQEQYF. CDR3 DNA: TGTGCCAGCAATGACCCTGGACAAGAGCAGTACTTC.

V usage is TRBV29-1 and J usage is TRBJ2-1; D unclear. CDR1 SQVTM and CDR2 ANQGSEA come from the germline V gene. There are 13 residues in the CDR3. The V gene lost 3 bases and the J gene lost 6 bases, with 12 bases spanning the gap. DNA for the CDR3: TGCAGCGTTGACCGAGCGTCTGGCAATGAGCAGTTCTTC. It is translated as CSVDRASGNEQFF.

The chain has TRBV20-1 and TRBJ1-6, with D perhaps matching TRBD1 (5 bases). Germline values: CDR1 DFQATT, CDR2 SNEGSKA (reference sequence). The length of the CDR3 is 15 residues. The V and J ends lost 3 bases and 4 bases respectively, with 13 bases between them. In nucleotides, the CDR3 is TGCAGTGCTAGGGTTAAGACAGTGTATAATTCACCCCTCCACTTT. Protein product: CSARVKTVYNSPLHF.

This sequence joins TRBV5-1 and TRBJ1-1; 11 nucleotides match TRBD1. The CDR3 covers 17 residues. V shed 3 bases and J 5 bases; nucleotides not matched to a gene: 12. CDR1 is SGHRS, CDR2 YFSETQ, per germline. The CDR3 loop reads CASSSSRDRGYGTEAFF. DNA for the CDR3: TGCGCCAGCAGCTCGTCCCGGGACAGGGGGTACGGAACTGAAGCTTTCTTT.

This clonotype occurred a few times. The chain is built from TRBV7-9 and TRBJ2-6; D is uncertain. Germline lookup yields CDR1 SEHNR and CDR2 FQNEAQ (reference sequence). The germline V and J ends were trimmed by 3 bases and 4 bases, with 7 bases remaining between them. The CDR3 runs 14 residues. The DNA for the CDR3 is TGTGCCAGCAGCTTGACGTGGGGGGCCAACGTCCTGACTTTC. Residues: CASSLTWGANVLTF.

The rearrangement uses TRBV12-3 or TRBV12-4 and TRBJ1-6; D not resolved. The length of the CDR3 is 14 residues. Trimming cost V 2 bases and J 10 bases, with 12 bases left between them. The CDR3 reads CASSLLGTGSPLHF. In nucleotides, the CDR3 is TGTGCCAGCAGTTTACTGGGAACGGGGTCACCCCTCCACTTT.

The chain employs TRBV20-1 and TRBJ1-1; D call uncertain. Germline-derived CDR1 and CDR2 are DFQATT and SNEGSKA (reference sequence). The CDR3 is 11 residues long. Trimming left V 8 bases short and J 1 base short, with 8 bases between. In DNA form, the CDR3 reads TGCAGTCACAGAGAGAACACTGAAGCTTTCTTT. Its protein product is CSHRENTEAFF.

The rearrangement uses TRBV7-8 and TRBJ2-6, with 7 positions matching TRBD1. Germline V CDR1 and CDR2: SGHVS, FQNEAQ. Germline trimming cut 3 bases from V and 4 bases from J; bases unmatched to any gene: 6. The CDR3 runs 16 residues. CDR3 nucleotides: TGTGCCAGCAGCTTGCGAAGGGGGCCAGGGGCCAACGTCCTGACTTTC. Protein: CASSLRRGPGANVLTF.

This clonotype was found a few times. This sequence joins TRBV5-5 and TRBJ2-1; TRBD2 aligns across 8 bases. Per germline, CDR1 SGHKS and CDR2 YYEKEE (reference sequence). This CDR3 comprises 15 residues. Germline trimming cut 4 bases from V and 10 bases from J; bases unmatched to any gene: 13. CDR3 nucleotides: TGTGCCAGCAGCGCACGGACTAGCCCAAGAGGCGAGCAGTTCTTC. Translating it yields CASSARTSPRGEQFF.

This clonotype occurred many times. The chain combines TRBV7-9 with TRBJ2-5; TRBD2 aligns across 14 bases. Germline trimming cut 5 bases from V and 4 bases from J; bases unmatched to any gene: 3. Germline loops: CDR1 SEHNR, CDR2 FQNEAQ (reference sequence). The CDR3 runs 15 residues. The CDR3 reads CASSPGLAGAETQYF. The CDR3 DNA is TGTGCCAGCAGCCCGGGACTAGCGGGAGCAGAGACCCAGTACTTC. The variable domain in full, with the rest retrieved from reference TRBV7-9 and TRBJ2-5, is DTGVSQNPRHKITKRGQNVTFRCDPISEHNRLYWYRQTLGQGPEFLTYFQNEAQLEKSRLLSDRFSAERPKGSFSTLEIQRTEQGDSAMYLCASSPGLAGAETQYFGPGTRLLVL.

The chain has TRBV4-1 and TRBJ2-7, with D possibly being TRBD2 (6 bases). The CDR3 spans 15 residues. V was pared by 3 bases and J by 1 base, with 13 bases between. Germline loops: CDR1 MGHRA, CDR2 YSYEKL. This CDR3 is CASSHPGLVSYEQYF. The DNA of the CDR3 is TGCGCCAGCAGCCACCCGGGACTGGTGTCCTACGAGCAGTACTTC.

This clonotype was detected a few times. The J gene is TRBJ2-1, the V gene TRBV18; 7 positions match TRBD1. This CDR3 has 15 residues. Germline values: CDR1 KGHSH, CDR2 LQKENI. J was trimmed by 9 bases and V by 2 bases; bases with no gene match: 10. For the CDR3, the DNA is TGTGCCAGCTCACCATCCGGGACAGCCCAGAGTGAGCAGTTCTTC. It translates to CASSPSGTAQSEQFF.

This clonotype was counted many times. This chain connects TRBV12-3 or TRBV12-4 to TRBJ1-4; no clear D. CDR3 length: 16 residues. Trimming left V 3 bases short and J 0 bases short, with 11 bases between. In DNA, the CDR3 is TGTGCCAGCAGTTTCCGGGCCTCCGCAACTAATGAAAAACTGTTTTTT. Translated, it gives CASSFRASATNEKLFF.

This clonotype was observed many times. The chain employs TRBV20-1 and TRBJ2-7; possibly TRBD1 for D (6 bases). Germline loops: CDR1 DFQATT, CDR2 SNEGSKA (reference sequence). CDR3 length: 15 residues. V lost 5 bases and J 3 bases, leaving 20 bases between the germline ends. CDR3 sequence: CSAEMAKTGYYEQYF. The CDR3 bases are TGCAGTGCTGAAATGGCGAAAACAGGGTACTACGAGCAGTACTTC.

This clonotype was picked up a small number of times. The chain combines TRBV29-1 with TRBJ2-7; 11 nucleotides align to TRBD2. V shed 5 bases, J shed 0 bases, and the junction held 9 bases outside the gene matches. This CDR3 has 16 residues. CDR1 is SQVTM, CDR2 ANQGSEA, per germline. CDR3 residues: CSVSLTSGRISYEQYF. DNA of the CDR3: TGCAGCGTTTCCCTAACTAGCGGGAGAATCTCCTACGAGCAGTACTTC.

The table lists this clonotype with many counts. The gene calls are TRBV11-2 and TRBJ2-1; maybe TRBD2 (6 bases). V dropped 3 bases and J dropped 8 bases, with 8 bases sitting between them. Germline V gene lookup returns CDR1 SGHAT and CDR2 FQNNGV. The CDR3 loop spans 12 amino acids. The CDR3 sequence is CASSFSGHEQFF. In DNA form, the CDR3 reads TGTGCCAGCAGCTTTAGCGGCCATGAGCAGTTCTTC.

This clonotype was detected a few times. The gene calls are TRBV18 and TRBJ2-1, with D uncertain. The germline gives CDR1 KGHSH, CDR2 LQKENI. Deletions cut 6 bases from V and 9 bases from J, with 15 bases between. This CDR3 is 13 amino acids long. CDR3 protein: CASSPSGPGEQFF. CDR3 bases: TGTGCCAGCTCGCCCTCTGGACCGGGTGAGCAGTTCTTC.

This clonotype was recorded a few times. The chain is built from TRBV14 and TRBJ2-7; no definite D call. The CDR3 runs 14 residues. Germline CDR1 and CDR2: SGHDN and FVKESK. Trimming removed 2 bases from V and 4 bases from J, with 12 bases in between. This CDR3 reads CASSQFGRFYEQYF. The CDR3 coding sequence is TGTGCCAGCAGCCAATTTGGGCGGTTTTACGAGCAGTACTTC. The full variable domain, completed using reference TRBV14 and TRBJ2-7, is EAGVTQFPSHSVIEKGQTVTLRCDPISGHDNLYWYRRVMGKEIKFLLHFVKESKQDESGMPNNRFLAERTGGTYSTLKVQPAELEDSGVYFCASSQFGRFYEQYFGPGTRLTVT.

With regard to this clonotype: Since a much larger clone is just one base distant, this may be a read error. In this CDR3 the conserved last residue, phenylalanine or tryptophan, is missing, so a read error is likely. The gene calls are TRBV18 and TRBJ2-1, with 9 bases identical to TRBD2. The CDR3 sequence is 13 residues long. Germline CDR1 is KGHSH and CDR2 is LQKENI. Trimming at V came to 9 bases and at J to 7 bases, leaving 7 bases not matched to a gene. In DNA, the CDR3 is TGTGCCAGTCGACTAGCGGAGGAGAATGAGCAGTTCTGC. Encoded protein: CASRLAEENEQFC.